This passage covers 5 T cell receptor beta chains from one sample sequenced in a study of blood T cell repertoires in COVID-19. TCRdb keeps only in-frame clones here, not all; method: immunoSEQ multiplex PCR. The profile covers fewer than 250,000 clones, with about 87% appearing a single time and just over 2.5% taken by the ten largest. Material: PBMCs or T cells enriched from blood (not recorded which). The origin of the receptors is a woman aged 25 to 39 with acute COVID-19.

Only one count was recorded for this clone. This chain links TRBV18 with TRBJ2-6, with unresolved D. V lost 4 bases and J lost 0, with 13 bases in between. This CDR3 is built from 17 residues. Germline-derived CDR1 and CDR2 are KGHSH and LQKENI. Here the CDR3 reads CASSHNPVSSGANVLTF. DNA for the CDR3: TGTGCCAGCTCACATAACCCAGTTTCCTCTGGGGCCAACGTCCTGACTTTC. The entire variable domain, with the rest obtained from reference TRBV18 and TRBJ2-6, is as follows: NAGVMQNPRHLVRRRGQEARLRCSPMKGHSHVYWYRQLPEEGLKFMVYLQKENIIDESGMPKERFSAEFPKEGPSILRIQQVVRGDSAAYFCASSHNPVSSGANVLTFGAGSRLTVL.

The chain recombines TRBV7-8 with TRBJ1-2, with 11 bases matching TRBD1. After removal of 5 bases from V and 4 bases from J, the junction contained 6 bases not matched to a gene. The CDR3 has 15 residues. Germline V CDR1 and CDR2: SGHVS, FQNEAQ. CDR3 nucleotides: TGTGCCAGCAGCCCCCGGACAGGGGGCGGCTATGGCTACACCTTC. Its protein product is CASSPRTGGGYGYTF.

In the case of this clone: The same CDR3 is also encoded by other DNA sequences in this sample. This sequence joins TRBV5-1 and TRBJ1-6; no definite D call. Trimming took off 2 bases at V and 0 bases at J, with 6 bases between the two ends. Looked up from germline, CDR1 is SGHRS and CDR2 is YFSETQ. This CDR3 contains 15 residues. CDR3: CASSLGSSYNSPLHF. CDR3 coding DNA: TGCGCCAGCAGCTTAGGGAGCTCCTATAATTCACCCCTCCACTTT. Combining the CDR3 with reference TRBV5-1 and TRBJ1-6 gives the whole variable domain KAGVTQTPRYLIKTRGQQVTLSCSPISGHRSVSWYQQTPGQGLQFLFEYFSETQRNKGNFPGRFSGRQFSNSRSEMNVSTLELGDSALYLCASSLGSSYNSPLHFGNGTRLTVT.

This sequence joins TRBV15 and TRBJ1-5; 8 bases line up with TRBD1. The V gene end was trimmed by 5 bases and the J gene end by 1 base; junction bases not matched to a gene: 7. The CDR3 runs to 16 residues. The germline CDR1 and CDR2 sequences are LNHNV and YYDKDF (reference sequence). The DNA for the CDR3 is TGTGCCACCAGCCTGGACAGGGAGTGGAGCAATCAGCCCCAGCATTTT. Residues: CATSLDREWSNQPQHF.

The V and J genes are TRBV19 and TRBJ2-2; a weak D match, TRBD2 (5 bases). This CDR3 is built from 12 residues. Germline V lookup: CDR1 LNHDA, CDR2 SQIVND (reference sequence). Trimming left V 7 bases short and J 8 bases short, with 11 bases between. The CDR3: CASTTGRGELFF. In nucleotides, the CDR3 is TGTGCCAGTACAACGGGAAGGGGGGAGCTGTTTTTT.